The 29 T cell receptor beta chains listed next were all sequenced from one sample in a study of human T cells and chemical hapten exposure. Indicated time point: pre-sensitization, week 0. Noted treatment: therapeutic diphenylcyclopropenone sensitization with weekly scalp DPC. MiXCR was run by TCRdb on the RACE reads, yielding one entry per CDR3 protein. Among roughly 100,000 distinct CDR3 sequences, 10% to 15% were seen once, and the ten largest hold 1.5% to 2%. The sequencing used whole blood, collected in connection with sensitization to the hapten diphenylcyclopropenone (DPC). The receptors stem from a woman in her forties or fifties with alopecia areata. Some clones in this sample may be carry-over from other donors' samples.

This chain uses TRBV7-2 with TRBJ2-7; no reliable D call. Between the trimmed V and J ends, which lost 3 bases and 6 bases, there was a span of 3 bases. This CDR3 region has 10 residues. Germline V gene lookup returns CDR1 SGHTA and CDR2 FQGNSA. The CDR3 sequence is CASSFSEQYF. CDR3 nucleotide sequence: TGTGCCAGCAGCTTTTCCGAGCAGTACTTC.

V is TRBV28 and J is TRBJ2-4; D unresolved. V lost 3 bases and J 2 bases, leaving 8 bases between the germline ends. The CDR3 runs 14 residues. CDR1 and CDR2 from the germline V gene are MDHEN and SYDVKM. In nucleotides, the CDR3 is TGTGCCAGCAGTTTGAAGTCAACCAAAAACATTCAGTACTTC. Translated: CASSLKSTKNIQYF.

This clonotype was seen at least ten times. This chain links TRBV12-3 or TRBV12-4 with TRBJ1-6; 8 bases fit TRBD1. V shed 3 bases and J 11 bases; nucleotides not matched to a gene: 12. CDR3 length: 16 residues. The CDR3 spells CASSFGRTGKWAPLHF. The CDR3 DNA reads as TGTGCCAGCAGTTTTGGACGGACAGGGAAGTGGGCACCCCTCCACTTT.

The V call is TRBV28, the J call TRBJ1-2; D not certain. Germline V gene lookup returns CDR1 MDHEN and CDR2 SYDVKM. The CDR3 has 14 residues. Trimming took off 3 bases at V and 2 bases at J, with 10 bases between the two ends. CDR3 bases: TGTGCCAGCAGTTTGGCCTCCAGGAACTATGGCTACACCTTC. Residues: CASSLASRNYGYTF.

This clonotype came up many times. V usage is TRBV5-5 and J usage is TRBJ1-5; 9 bases align to TRBD1. Trimming cost V 4 bases and J 9 bases; bases outside gene matches: 8. Germline V gene lookup returns CDR1 SGHKS and CDR2 YYEKEE (reference sequence). This CDR3 contains 14 residues. The DNA for the CDR3 is TGTGCCAGCAGCCCTGGACAGGGGATGCGGCCCCAGCATTTT. This sequence encodes CASSPGQGMRPQHF. Filled out from reference TRBV5-5 and TRBJ1-5, the complete variable domain reads DAGVTQSPTHLIKTRGQQVTLRCSPISGHKSVSWYQQVLGQGPQFIFQYYEKEERGRGNFPDRFSARQFPNYSSELNVNALLLGDSALYLCASSPGQGMRPQHFGDGTRLSIL.

This clonotype was found a few times. This rearrangement joins TRBV28 to TRBJ2-7; TRBD2 matches 9 bases. The trim removed 4 bases at V and 5 bases at J, leaving 9 bases unmatched. Per the germline V gene, CDR1 is MDHEN and CDR2 is SYDVKM. This CDR3 is built from 15 residues. The CDR3 coding sequence is TGTGCCAGCAGTTCCAGCAAAGCGGGAGGAAACGAGCAGTACTTC. It codes for CASSSSKAGGNEQYF.

The rearrangement joins TRBV7-9 to TRBJ1-4, with unresolved D. The V end lost 5 bases, the J end lost 8 bases, and 15 bases lay between the germline ends. CDR3 length: 14 amino acids. Germline V CDR1 and CDR2: SEHNR, FQNEAQ (reference sequence). In DNA form, the CDR3 reads TGTGCCAGCAGCCCTGCCACGGTATGGGAAAAACTGTTTTTT. Encoded protein: CASSPATVWEKLFF.

The V call is TRBV28, the J call TRBJ1-1; D is unresolved. In germline, CDR1 is MDHEN, CDR2 SYDVKM. Deletions cut 8 bases from V and 1 base from J, with 11 bases between. This CDR3 contains 13 residues. CDR3 in amino acids: CASQIGRNTEAFF. Here the CDR3 DNA reads TGTGCCAGCCAGATTGGAAGGAACACTGAAGCTTTCTTT.

In its sample, this clonotype was seen many times. The chain carries TRBV28 and TRBJ2-6, with TRBD1 as a possible D gene (6 bases). The V gene's germline CDR1 is MDHEN and CDR2 SYDVKM. The CDR3 covers 15 residues. V lost 5 bases to trimming and J lost 4 bases, with 12 bases between them. The CDR3 DNA is TGTGCCAGCAGTCCAACAGGGACCGGGGCCAACGTCCTGACTTTC. Translating gives CASSPTGTGANVLTF.

The chain carries TRBV18 and TRBJ1-1, with D tentatively TRBD1 (5 bases). V was trimmed by 4 bases and J by 13 bases, leaving 19 bases between them. CDR1 KGHSH and CDR2 LQKENI come from the germline V gene. This CDR3 is 13 amino acids long. CDR3 amino acids: CASSLHVWGGVFF. The CDR3 DNA is TGTGCCAGCTCACTCCACGTATGGGGAGGGGTTTTCTTT.

This clonotype was seen ten or more times. The chain links TRBV12-3 or TRBV12-4 to TRBJ2-1; 11 positions match TRBD2. The CDR3 length is 17 residues. Losses at the gene ends were 0 bases for V and 4 bases for J; bases not matched to a gene: 5. CDR3 sequence (DNA): TGTGCCAGCAGTTTAGCTGAACTAGCGGGGGTGTACAATGAGCAGTTCTTC. This sequence encodes CASSLAELAGVYNEQFF.

This chain links TRBV6-2 or TRBV6-3 with TRBJ2-3; maybe TRBD2 (5 bases). The CDR3 covers 16 residues. Germline values: CDR1 MNHEY, CDR2 SVGEGT. V lost 6 bases and J 5 bases, leaving 21 bases between the germline ends. CDR3 coding DNA: TGTGCCAGCAGCCAGGCGGCCGGCGGGTACGGAGATACGCAGTATTTT. This encodes CASSQAAGGYGDTQYF.

This chain links TRBV7-6 with TRBJ2-7; TRBD1 aligns across 9 bases. The ends lost 5 bases at V and 6 bases at J; junction bases unmatched: 14. Germline assignment: CDR1 SGHVS and CDR2 FNYEAQ. The CDR3 has 16 residues. The CDR3 sequence is CASSPAPGQGGVEQYF. The CDR3 region has the DNA TGTGCCAGCAGCCCAGCGCCGGGACAGGGTGGGGTCGAGCAGTACTTC.

This clonotype occurred a few times. The genes are TRBV19 and TRBJ1-5, with 7 nucleotides matching TRBD1. This CDR3 has 13 amino acids. The trim removed 3 bases at V and 7 bases at J, leaving 3 bases unmatched. CDR1 is LNHDA, CDR2 SQIVND, per germline (reference sequence). DNA for the CDR3: TGTGCCAGTAGTATGGGACAGTCGCAGCCCCAGCATTTT. It is translated as CASSMGQSQPQHF.

This clonotype has at least ten counts. This chain connects TRBV7-9 to TRBJ1-5; TRBD1 might be the D (6 bases). Trimming cost V 5 bases and J 1 base, with 9 bases left between them. CDR1 SEHNR and CDR2 FQNEAQ come from the germline V gene (reference sequence). The CDR3 is 14 residues long. The CDR3 nucleotides are TGTGCCAGCAGCCTCAGGGGAAGCAATCAGCCCCAGCATTTT. Protein: CASSLRGSNQPQHF.

This chain's CDR3 is CATRSRGNEQFF. Written as DNA, the CDR3 is TGTGCCACCCGCTCGAGGGGAAATGAGCAGTTCTTC. The chain carries TRBV28 and TRBJ2-1; D is perhaps TRBD1 or TRBD2 (5 bases each). This CDR3 comprises 12 residues. V was pared by 10 bases and J by 7 bases, with 14 bases between. CDR1 and CDR2 from the germline V gene are MDHEN and SYDVKM.

This clonotype was seen only a few times. The chain combines TRBV11-2 with TRBJ2-3; D is ambiguous. Trimming stripped 1 base from V and 11 bases from J, with 13 bases between. Germline V gene lookup returns CDR1 SGHAT and CDR2 FQNNGV. The CDR3 totals 13 residues. In nucleotides, the CDR3 is TGTGCCAGCAGCTTAGCCCCCATCCGGTGGCAGTATTTT. Translation gives CASSLAPIRWQYF.

The rearrangement links TRBV5-1 to TRBJ1-5; D gene ambiguous. V lost 3 bases, J lost 2 bases, and 12 bases lay in between. This CDR3 has 15 amino acids. Germline CDR1 reads SGHRS; CDR2 reads YFSETQ. The CDR3, as DNA: TGCGCCAGCAGCTCCGAAGGATACCGCAATCAGCCCCAGCATTTT. Translating gives CASSSEGYRNQPQHF.

This clonotype was seen a handful of times. CDR3 in amino acids: CASSYQKYNSPLHF. In DNA form, the CDR3 reads TGTGCCAGCAGTTACCAGAAGTATAATTCACCCCTCCACTTT. V gene TRBV2 combines with J gene TRBJ1-6, with D hard to call. V lost 5 bases to trimming and J lost 4 bases, with 9 bases between them. CDR3 length: 14 amino acids. The germline V gene encodes CDR1 SNHLY and CDR2 FYNNEI.

This clonotype was recorded many times. The gene calls are TRBV6-2 or TRBV6-3 and TRBJ1-3, with D hard to call. The CDR3 spans 12 residues. Trimming cost V 2 bases and J 7 bases, with 6 bases left between them. Germline CDR1 is MNHEY and CDR2 is SVGEGT. CDR3 in DNA: TGTGCCAGCAGTTACAGTCGCAACACCATATATTTT. This translates into CASSYSRNTIYF.

This clonotype was counted ten times or more. CDR3 coding DNA: TGTGCCAGCCGACGGGCGGGACTCAGTTCTAGCACAGATACGCAGTATTTT. This codes for CASRRAGLSSSTDTQYF. The V call is TRBV7-6, the J call TRBJ2-3; TRBD2 might be the D (6 bases). The CDR3 is 17 residues long. Germline V CDR1 and CDR2: SGHVS, FNYEAQ. Trimming stripped 8 bases from V and 0 bases from J, with 21 bases between.

The chain links TRBV28 to TRBJ1-2; D is undetermined. The ends were cut back, 6 bases at V and 4 bases at J, with 6 bases in the middle. The CDR3 spans 11 residues. Per germline, CDR1 MDHEN and CDR2 SYDVKM. CDR3 nucleotide sequence: TGTGCCAGCAGGGATCCCTATGGCTACACCTTC. Translated, it gives CASRDPYGYTF.

This clonotype was observed many times. This sequence joins TRBV7-9 and TRBJ2-7; possible D gene TRBD1, 5 bases. Per the germline V gene, CDR1 is SEHNR and CDR2 is FQNEAQ (reference sequence). Trimming stripped 4 bases from V and 1 base from J, with 17 bases between. CDR3 length equals 16 residues. The chain's CDR3 is CASSSSRRDRSYEQYF. The DNA for the CDR3 is TGTGCCAGCAGCTCCTCCCGCAGGGATAGATCCTACGAGCAGTACTTC.

The chain recombines TRBV6-2 or TRBV6-3 with TRBJ2-7, with 7 bases identical to TRBD1. Germline trimming cut 5 bases from V and 3 bases from J; bases unmatched to any gene: 7. The germline V gene has CDR1 MNHEY and CDR2 SVGEGT. The CDR3 length is 14 residues. Here the CDR3 DNA reads TGTGCCAGCAGTGCGACGGGACAGAACTACGAGCAGTACTTC. Translating gives CASSATGQNYEQYF.

This rearrangement joins TRBV28 to TRBJ1-2; D uncertain. Trimming took 6 bases from V and 3 from J, leaving 8 bases between them. CDR3 length: 12 amino acids. Germline loops: CDR1 MDHEN, CDR2 SYDVKM. This CDR3 is CASSSRDYGYTF. The CDR3 DNA is TGTGCCAGCAGCTCAAGGGACTATGGCTACACCTTC.

The rearrangement links TRBV10-3 to TRBJ1-1; D not certain. This CDR3 spans 11 amino acids. Trimming stripped 10 bases from V and 0 bases from J, with 6 bases between. CDR1 ENHRY and CDR2 SYGVKD come from the germline V gene. CDR3 bases: TGTGCCACACGCTTGAACACTGAAGCTTTCTTT. This codes for CATRLNTEAFF.

The chain carries TRBV29-1 and TRBJ2-5, with D maybe TRBD1 (6 bases). V lost 4 bases to trimming and J lost 1 base, with 7 bases between them. Germline values: CDR1 SQVTM, CDR2 ANQGSEA. The CDR3 covers 12 residues. The CDR3 spells CSVGGGQETQYF. CDR3 sequence (DNA): TGCAGCGTTGGAGGGGGCCAAGAGACCCAGTACTTC.

This clonotype was counted between two and nine times. J is TRBJ2-1 and V is TRBV23-1; perhaps TRBD2 as D (5 bases). TRBV23-1 belongs to the ORF category, with a function that is uncertain. This CDR3 spans 17 amino acids. Trimming took off 3 bases at V and 5 bases at J, with 20 bases between the two ends. The CDR3 coding sequence is TGCGCCAGCAGTCACTACACTAGTCCCCGCAAGGACAATGAGCAGTTCTTC. This encodes CASSHYTSPRKDNEQFF.

The chain carries TRBV7-9 and TRBJ2-7; 10 nucleotides agree with TRBD1. Trimming cost V 5 bases and J 3 bases; bases outside gene matches: 4. The CDR3 sequence is 14 residues long. The germline gives CDR1 SEHNR, CDR2 FQNEAQ (reference sequence). The CDR3: CASSIGTGVYEQYF. As DNA, the CDR3 is TGTGCCAGCAGCATTGGGACAGGGGTCTACGAGCAGTACTTC. Drawing the rest from reference TRBV7-9 and TRBJ2-7, the complete variable domain is DTGVSQNPRHKITKRGQNVTFRCDPISEHNRLYWYRQTLGQGPEFLTYFQNEAQLEKSRLLSDRFSAERPKGSFSTLEIQRTEQGDSAMYLCASSIGTGVYEQYFGPGTRLTVT.